This passage covers 30 T cell receptor beta chains from one sample sequenced in a study of T-cell memory formation after mild COVID-19 (dated by TCRdb to about 2021). Libraries came from 5' RACE. Sequencing used an Illumina NovaSeq 6000. The public reads were reanalyzed by TCRdb: fastp trimming at Q25, MiXCR alignment, in-frame beta chains only. For every CDR3 protein sequence, its rows merge into one entry that carries the most common genes and DNA. This sample lists roughly 450,000 distinct CDR3 sequences; 18% were detected once. About 12% of the sample is in the top ten clones. Sequenced material: PBMCs or a T cell subset sorted from them (not recorded which). These receptor sequences come from an adult woman who had mild COVID-19 (a few samples of this study predate the infection). The sample titles of this study are shuffled in the database, so cell type and time point are left out; the donor was told from shared clones.

The V call is TRBV24-1, the J call TRBJ2-3; a weak D match, TRBD1 (5 bases). V shed 2 bases and J shed 0 bases, with 8 bases lying between them. CDR1 and CDR2 from the germline V gene are KGHDR and SFDVKD. The CDR3 consists of 15 residues. CDR3 DNA sequence: TGTGCCACCAGTGATTACAGGTGGAGCACAGATACGCAGTATTTT. Translation gives CATSDYRWSTDTQYF.

Only a few counts were recorded for this clonotype. The chain links TRBV18 to TRBJ2-7; D remains unclear. Germline V CDR1 and CDR2: KGHSH, LQKENI. The CDR3 contains 12 residues. Trimming pared 3 bases from V and 6 bases from J, leaving 9 bases between. CDR3 region: CASSPSTSEQYF. DNA of the CDR3: TGTGCCAGCTCACCCTCCACATCCGAGCAGTACTTC.

This clonotype was counted between two and nine times. The CDR3 spells CASSVVSYGYTF. The CDR3 DNA reads TGTGCCAGCAGCGTAGTGTCCTATGGCTACACCTTC. The gene calls are TRBV9 and TRBJ1-2, with unresolved D. Per the germline V gene, CDR1 is SGDLS and CDR2 is YYNGEE. V shed 0 bases and J shed 4 bases, with 4 bases lying between them. This CDR3 spans 12 amino acids.

The chain links TRBV2 to TRBJ1-2; D perhaps matches TRBD1 (5 bases). V lost 6 bases, J lost 4 bases, and 15 bases lay in between. The CDR3 has 14 residues. The germline CDR1 and CDR2 sequences are SNHLY and FYNNEI. CDR3 DNA: TGTGCCAGCAGCTTGACAGCGTACTCCTATGGCTACACCTTC. Translation gives CASSLTAYSYGYTF. The complete variable domain, with remaining parts taken from reference TRBV2 and TRBJ1-2, reads EPEVTQTPSHQVTQMGQEVILRCVPISNHLYFYWYRQILGQKVEFLVSFYNNEISEKSEIFDDQFSVERPDGSNFTLKIRSTKLEDSAMYFCASSLTAYSYGYTFGSGTRLTVV.

V gene TRBV3-1 combines with J gene TRBJ2-7; a weak D match, TRBD1 (5 bases). Per the germline V gene, CDR1 is LGHDT and CDR2 is YNNKEL (reference sequence). This CDR3 comprises 15 residues. Trimming removed 4 bases from V and 4 bases from J, with 17 bases in between. The CDR3 coding sequence is TGTGCCAGCAGCCGTACACCGGACACAAGGTACGAGCAGTACTTC. Amino acids: CASSRTPDTRYEQYF.

The chain carries TRBV29-1 and TRBJ2-3, with unresolved D. Germline values: CDR1 SQVTM, CDR2 ANQGSEA. V lost 4 bases and J 3 bases, leaving 11 bases between the germline ends. The CDR3 sequence is 13 residues long. The CDR3 protein is CSVALGLTDTQYF. The CDR3 DNA sequence: TGCAGCGTTGCCCTGGGTCTTACAGATACGCAGTATTTT.

This clonotype was found many times. The gene calls are TRBV20-1 and TRBJ2-1, with 9 bases identical to TRBD2. V lost 6 bases, J lost 4 bases, and 22 bases stayed unmatched. Germline CDR1 reads DFQATT; CDR2 reads SNEGSKA (reference sequence). The CDR3 contains 19 residues. CDR3 in DNA: TGCAGTGCCCACAGCCACGGGACATCTTCTAGCGGGAAGTACAATGAGCAGTTCTTC. Translated, it gives CSAHSHGTSSSGKYNEQFF.

Turning to this clonotype: A read error may account for a junction end that differs from germline. The chain joins TRBV12-3 or TRBV12-4 to TRBJ1-2; the match to TRBD1 covers 8 bases. This CDR3 spans 15 amino acids. This CDR3 reads CASRIPGGAGYGHTF. The CDR3 DNA reads as TGTGCCAGCAGGATACCAGGGGGCGCGGGTTATGGCCACACCTTC.

This clonotype was seen a handful of times. The V call is TRBV5-1, the J call TRBJ1-1; D remains unclear. The CDR3 sequence is 15 residues long. Germline assignment: CDR1 SGHRS and CDR2 YFSETQ. The V and J ends lost 0 bases and 0 bases respectively, with 9 bases between them. The DNA of the CDR3 is TGCGCCAGCAGCTTGGAAAGGATCCTGAACACTGAAGCTTTCTTT. Translated, it gives CASSLERILNTEAFF.

The chain has TRBV12-3 or TRBV12-4 and TRBJ2-2; D could derive from TRBD1 or TRBD2 (5 bases each). This CDR3 contains 15 residues. Trimming took off 5 bases at V and 5 bases at J, with 15 bases between the two ends. The CDR3: CASSPSVGVTGELFF. The CDR3 DNA follows: TGTGCCAGCAGTCCCTCGGTGGGGGTAACCGGGGAGCTGTTTTTT.

Only a few counts were recorded for this clonotype. The V and J genes are TRBV7-2 and TRBJ2-7; D is unresolved. CDR1 SGHTA and CDR2 FQGNSA come from the germline V gene. V was cut by 1 base and J by 6 bases, with 10 bases left in between. CDR3 length: 13 residues. CDR3 residues: CASSLELAREQYF. CDR3 in DNA: TGTGCCAGCAGCTTAGAATTGGCTCGCGAGCAGTACTTC.

This clonotype was detected ten times or more. V usage is TRBV9 and J usage is TRBJ1-6; D is uncertain. Germline loops: CDR1 SGDLS, CDR2 YYNGEE. Deletions cut 1 base from V and 8 bases from J, with 4 bases between. The CDR3 totals 12 residues. This CDR3 reads CASSVIDSPLHF. DNA for the CDR3: TGTGCCAGCAGCGTAATCGATTCACCCCTCCACTTT.

As for this clonotype: This may be a read error, as it is one base from a much larger clone. The chain combines TRBV27 with TRBJ1-5; possibly TRBD1 for D (6 bases). CDR3 size: 15 residues. Germline loops: CDR1 MNHEY, CDR2 SMNVEV (reference sequence). The V end lost 0 bases, the J end lost 7 bases, and 13 bases lay between the germline ends. In nucleotides, the CDR3 is TGTGCCAGCAGTTTATCCCAACAGGGAAGGCAGCCCCAGCATTTT. Translated, it gives CASSLSQQGRQPQHF.

This clonotype was counted between two and nine times. V is TRBV6-5 and J is TRBJ2-7, with TRBD2 matching 12 bases. The V gene end was trimmed by 2 bases and the J gene end by 7 bases; junction bases not matched to a gene: 9. CDR3 size: 16 residues. CDR1 and CDR2 from the germline V gene are MNHEY and SVGAGI. CDR3 in DNA: TGTGCCAGCAGTTACCCTACCCTAGCGGGAGGGGCTGAGCAGTACTTC. Translated: CASSYPTLAGGAEQYF.

This sequence joins TRBV27 and TRBJ2-1, with D perhaps given as TRBD1 or TRBD2 (5 bases each). This CDR3 is built from 14 residues. The V gene lost 2 bases and the J gene lost 7 bases, with 12 bases spanning the gap. Germline CDR1 and CDR2: MNHEY and SMNVEV (reference sequence). CDR3 protein: CASSLGGWGNEQFF. The DNA of the CDR3 is TGTGCCAGCAGTTTAGGAGGTTGGGGGAATGAGCAGTTCTTC.

The chain recombines TRBV14 with TRBJ2-1; perhaps TRBD1 as D (5 bases). CDR3 length: 17 amino acids. The germline V and J ends were trimmed by 3 bases and 2 bases, with 17 bases remaining between them. CDR1 and CDR2 (germline): SGHDN, FVKESK. The CDR3 DNA reads TGTGCCAGCAGCCACCCTGGGGCGACAGAACCCTACAATGAGCAGTTCTTC. Protein: CASSHPGATEPYNEQFF. Combining the CDR3 with reference TRBV14 and TRBJ2-1 gives the whole variable domain EAGVTQFPSHSVIEKGQTVTLRCDPISGHDNLYWYRRVMGKEIKFLLHFVKESKQDESGMPNNRFLAERTGGTYSTLKVQPAELEDSGVYFCASSHPGATEPYNEQFFGPGTRLTVL.

The rearrangement uses TRBV6-5 and TRBJ1-2; no reliable D call. Per germline, CDR1 MNHEY and CDR2 SVGAGI. With 5 bases removed from V and 4 bases from J, the gap between germline ends came to 8 bases. The CDR3 spans 12 residues. The CDR3 loop reads CASSNSGYGYTF. In DNA, the CDR3 is TGTGCCAGCAGTAATAGTGGCTATGGCTACACCTTC.

The J gene is TRBJ2-5, the V gene TRBV29-1, with D hard to call. The germline V gene encodes CDR1 SQVTM and CDR2 ANQGSEA. Between the trimmed V and J ends, which lost 7 bases and 1 base, there was a span of 13 bases. This CDR3 comprises 13 residues. This CDR3 is CSAASETQETQYF. Here the CDR3 DNA reads TGCAGCGCCGCCTCAGAGACCCAAGAGACCCAGTACTTC.

This clonotype has only a few counts. The chain has TRBV19 and TRBJ1-2; D is unresolved. CDR3 length: 11 amino acids. Germline loops: CDR1 LNHDA, CDR2 SQIVND (reference sequence). V was cut by 3 bases and J by 5 bases, with 4 bases left in between. CDR3 DNA sequence: TGTGCCAGTAGTATTACATATGGCTACACCTTC. Its translation is CASSITYGYTF.

This chain links TRBV29-1 with TRBJ2-3; D is undetermined. V was pared by 0 bases and J by 7 bases, with 17 bases between. CDR1 SQVTM and CDR2 ANQGSEA come from the germline V gene. CDR3 size: 15 residues. The CDR3 loop reads CSVEDPGHFDNTQYF. CDR3 coding DNA: TGCAGCGTTGAAGATCCGGGCCACTTTGACAATACGCAGTATTTT.

The chain couples TRBV3-1 to TRBJ2-6, with TRBD1 identical over 8 bases. There are 18 residues in the CDR3. Germline CDR1 and CDR2: LGHDT and YNNKEL (reference sequence). Unmatched junction bases numbered 6, after V lost 1 base and J lost 1 base. The CDR3 spells CASSQVSGGVSGANVLTF. CDR3 coding DNA: TGTGCCAGCAGCCAAGTCTCAGGGGGCGTTTCTGGGGCCAACGTCCTGACTTTC.

In this sample, this clonotype turned up a few times. The chain has TRBV20-1 and TRBJ1-2; 7 bases are a match to TRBD1. The junction had 17 bases not matched to a gene; V was cut back by 5 bases and J by 5 bases. This CDR3 has 16 residues. CDR1 is DFQATT, CDR2 SNEGSKA, per germline (reference sequence). The CDR3 coding sequence is TGCAGTGCTGCACGGTCGGACAGGCCGCTTCTTTATGGCTACACCTTC. It yields the protein CSAARSDRPLLYGYTF.

This clonotype has only a few counts. The chain combines TRBV9 with TRBJ2-2; 9 bases align to TRBD2. V trimming: 0 bases; J trimming: 5 bases; junction bases outside the gene matches: 8. Germline lookup yields CDR1 SGDLS and CDR2 YYNGEE. There are 17 residues in the CDR3. The CDR3 DNA reads TGTGCCAGCAGCGTAGAGGGACTAGCTCGAGGGACCGGGGAGCTGTTTTTT. It translates to CASSVEGLARGTGELFF. The full variable domain, completed using reference TRBV9 and TRBJ2-2, is DSGVTQTPKHLITATGQRVTLRCSPRSGDLSVYWYQQSLDQGLQFLIQYYNGEERAKGNILERFSAQQFPDLHSELNLSSLELGDSALYFCASSVEGLARGTGELFFGEGSRLTVL.

V gene TRBV7-3 combines with J gene TRBJ2-7; 8 bases map to TRBD1. V shed 0 bases and J 7 bases; nucleotides not matched to a gene: 8. The germline gives CDR1 SGHTA, CDR2 FQGTGA. The CDR3 is 15 amino acids. The CDR3 DNA is TGTGCCAGCAGCTTAACCGGGACAGGCACGGGGGAGCAGTACTTC. Residues: CASSLTGTGTGEQYF.

The chain has TRBV20-1 and TRBJ2-7; TRBD1 agrees at 9 bases. CDR1 is DFQATT, CDR2 SNEGSKA, per germline (reference sequence). V was clipped by 1 base and J by 3 bases; unmatched bases: 16. The CDR3 runs 18 residues. The CDR3 reads CSARVGQGLAMTSYEQYF. The CDR3 coding sequence is TGCAGTGCTAGAGTTGGACAGGGGCTTGCTATGACCAGCTACGAGCAGTACTTC.

This clonotype was observed a few times. The chain employs TRBV24-1 and TRBJ2-1, with a tentative D call TRBD1 (9 bases). Trimming removed 4 bases at V and 0 bases at J, with 24 bases between. CDR3 size: 20 residues. Per germline, CDR1 KGHDR and CDR2 SFDVKD. The CDR3 DNA follows: TGTGCCACCAGTGAGCCGGGGGGGACAGGGATTAATCCCTCCTACAATGAGCAGTTCTTC. Its translation: CATSEPGGTGINPSYNEQFF.

V usage is TRBV2 and J usage is TRBJ1-1, with 7 nucleotides matching TRBD1. V shed 0 bases and J 1 base; nucleotides not matched to a gene: 5. The CDR3 runs to 16 residues. Germline assignment: CDR1 SNHLY and CDR2 FYNNEI. The CDR3 protein is CASSEATRTGNTEAFF. CDR3 sequence (DNA): TGTGCCAGCAGTGAAGCCACCCGGACAGGGAACACTGAAGCTTTCTTT. Full variable domain (rest looked up from reference TRBV2 and TRBJ1-1): EPEVTQTPSHQVTQMGQEVILRCVPISNHLYFYWYRQILGQKVEFLVSFYNNEISEKSEIFDDQFSVERPDGSNFTLKIRSTKLEDSAMYFCASSEATRTGNTEAFFGQGTRLTVV.

The chain recombines TRBV28 with TRBJ1-5; no reliable D call. The CDR3 runs to 16 residues. Germline assignment: CDR1 MDHEN and CDR2 SYDVKM. V gave up 3 bases and J gave up 4 bases, with 16 bases separating them. Here the CDR3 DNA reads TGTGCCAGCAGTTTGAAGGGTTGGGGAGGGAATCAGCCCCAGCATTTT. Translated: CASSLKGWGGNQPQHF.

The V and J genes are TRBV10-3 and TRBJ1-2; D not certain. This CDR3 is 13 amino acids long. Germline assignment: CDR1 ENHRY and CDR2 SYGVKD. Trimming removed 2 bases from V and 4 bases from J, with 8 bases in between. The CDR3 bases are TGTGCCATCAGTGAGGATGACATCTATGGCTACACCTTC. Amino acids: CAISEDDIYGYTF.

The chain couples TRBV7-9 to TRBJ1-5; D unresolved. V dropped 6 bases and J dropped 2 bases, with 14 bases sitting between them. Germline CDR1 and CDR2: SEHNR and FQNEAQ (reference sequence). The CDR3 is 15 amino acids. The CDR3 protein is CASRKDGTGNQPQHF. In nucleotides, the CDR3 is TGTGCCAGCAGAAAAGACGGAACCGGCAATCAGCCCCAGCATTTT.